The entry below describes one T cell receptor beta chain. This clone's antigen is unknown. The input lacks base qualities; no much larger clone sits a single base away. Libraries were built with the immunoSEQ multiplex PCR assay. For the multiplex PCR, a mixture combining 60 forward primers for TCR Vbeta segments and 13 reverse primers for TCR Jbeta segments was used. The CDR3 region of rearranged TCR beta genes was amplified from genomic DNA by a multiplex PCR assay. The amplified TCR beta libraries were sequenced on the Illumina HiSeq System as 87-base-pair reads. In the authors' own workflow: A later analysis tallied around 80 million unique TCR beta chains across the 666 repertoires, and 10 million to 11 million of those chains were shared by two or more donors. To remove PCR and sequencing errors, raw reads were error-corrected and collapsed into unique sequences using a nearest-neighbor algorithm that merged closely related sequences. V, D and J gene segments were assigned by aligning CDR3 sequences to IMGT reference sequences. For a sequence to be retained, a match of at least six nucleotides was required to both a V gene segment and a J gene segment. Rearrangements were classified as productive when the CDR3 lacked stop codons and remained in frame with V and J, and all other rearrangements were classified as non-productive. Following IMGT convention, CDR3 was defined as the stretch from the second conserved V-encoded cysteine up to the conserved J-encoded phenylalanine. In an earlier analysis of more than 550 of the donors, sequences lacking an unambiguous match to a single V gene segment were excluded. In an earlier analysis of several hundred of the donors, a V segment was called functional when productive rearrangements were above 56.7%, and segregating when the standard deviation between donors exceeded 5%. A statistical classification framework was built to diagnose cytomegalovirus status from the catalog of TCR beta chain sequences. A later analysis assigned V and J genes by comparing TCR nucleotide sequences with IMGT/GENE-DB human TR gene sequences. Using the TCRdist pipeline, a later analysis assigned CDR3 sequences along with most-parsimonious VDJ recombination scenarios. A later analysis defined each TCR beta chain by its CDR3 amino acid sequence plus V-gene family, and excluded reads lacking a unique V-gene family. In a later analysis, fewer than 600 highly shared, low-generation-probability nucleotide sequences were removed to address suspected cross-contamination and a sequencing artifact. In a later analysis, a clonal expansion index was calculated for each public chain from normalized within-repertoire ranks of inferred template counts. In a later analysis, generation probabilities were computed using a VDJ recombination model fitted to out-of-frame rearrangements, and the results were checked against IGoR. In a later analysis, TCR-TCR, TCR-HLA and TCR-CMV co-occurrence was scored with hypergeometric tests, and a repertoire-size bias correction was applied to TCR pairs. False discovery rates were estimated in a later analysis by permuting HLA or CMV assignments 20 times. In a later analysis, co-occurring TCRs were grouped using DBSCAN, and TCRdist sequence similarity was added for clustering within HLA-allele-positive subsets. For co-occurrence clustering, repertoires with fewer than 30,000 or more than 120,000 public chains were excluded, along with 5 or 6 repertoires with anomalous nucleotide sharing. This is the immuneACCESS table as TCRdb keeps it, with only in-frame sequences that have V and J called. A part of the clones is gone; compared with another copy, unresolved V genes explain less than half, and the rest is unexplained. The DNA was the basis for D and trimming; V, J and clone size are from that table. For this sample there are 170,000 or so clones; over 75% appear just once. Of the sample, about 2.4% is held by the ten largest clones.

The cohort comprised several hundred healthy bone marrow donors. At the time of sampling, every cohort member was nominally healthy, though immune exposures that went unrecorded were likely present. The donor tested CMV seronegative, placing the donor among the 300 to 400 seronegative members of the cohort. A peripheral blood sample was provided by each donor, and peripheral blood mononuclear cells were used for TCR beta sequencing. Genomic DNA extraction from the blood cell samples was performed with the Qiagen DNeasy Blood Extraction Kit. The data derive from a study of cytomegalovirus exposure and HLA in healthy donors (dated by TCRdb to 2017 to 2019). At the level of the whole study: In an earlier analysis of several hundred of the donors, around 300 Gb of sequence data and 95 million to 130 million unique TCR beta sequences from about 180 million T cells were reported. Both class I and class II loci were covered by HLA typing, at four-digit resolution. Typing coverage varied by locus: roughly 629-640 donors for A, B, C, DRB1 and DQB1; 500 to 550 for DQA1; some 610 for DPA1; around 490 for DPB1. In addition to the first cohort of 650 to 750 subjects, a separate validation cohort of 120 different subjects was used. A later genetic analysis used genome-wide SNP genotypes for about 60% of the roughly 670 donors, treating that subset as a discovery cohort. Donor age, sex, ethnicity and CMV serostatus were compiled together with the repertoire data. Across about 370 genotyped donors of the cohort, an average of roughly 250,000 unique TCR beta nucleotide sequences per donor were sequenced, and 15% to 20% of those sequences were non-productive. Roughly 5 DR-DQ haplotypes were handled as single units for association and clustering, since linkage in the cohort was strong. Rather than using new phenotypic data, the later analysis identified candidate immune exposures from TCR beta sequences and from how often those sequences occurred across donors. To predict cytomegalovirus infection status, the study combined high-throughput TCR immunosequencing, statistical association of individual TCRs with disease status, and machine learning. Every repertoire in the discovery cohort had been generated on one and the same sequencing platform. About 300 gigabases of sequencing data and around 87 million unique TCR sequences were included in an early release covering about 620 HLA-typed donors. The study aimed to test whether signatures of past pathogen exposure could be identified by cataloging public T cell receptors. An earlier analysis of several hundred of the donors applied high-throughput TCR beta sequencing to assess whether each TCR beta V gene segment acted as functional or pseudogenic. Among the roughly 410 genotyped donors, around 81% belonged to the genetic ancestry cluster associated with self-reported Caucasian donors. The study used immunosequencing to profile the T cell repertoires of 670 or so subjects and linked those repertoires to cytomegalovirus serostatus. A later analysis re-examined previously published TCR beta repertoires from roughly 650 donors and added high-resolution HLA genotyping to investigate patterns of TCR occurrence. Study-wide conclusions, independent of this receptor: Across donors, most TCR sequences were observed very rarely, whereas some public TCRs were present in many individuals. According to a later analysis, TCR association rates differed among HLA loci, with DRB1 alleles showing the most associated TCRs and HLA-C alleles showing the fewest. A cluster of highly shared sequence variants was judged likely to represent a technical artifact of the sequencing pipeline. Three of the identified cytomegalovirus-associated TCR beta chains were confirmed in vitro to be specific for cytomegalovirus antigens. An earlier analysis of around 540 of the donors showed that most TCR beta V segments appeared in productive rearrangements either about 87% or about 30% of the time, which broadly matched IMGT annotations. A later analysis found that HLA-associated TCR beta chains were more clonally expanded and had lower generation probabilities than equally common non-associated chains. Roughly uniform sequencing depth across donors was assumed in presence/absence analyses, although this assumption may not hold. Linkage disequilibrium might explain the correlated functional status among segregating V segments, but an unknown experimental factor could not be excluded. The study listed over 150 TCR beta chains as associated with cytomegalovirus. A later genetic analysis reported fewer N-insertions in productive TCRs among donors in an Asian-associated ancestry cluster than the roughly 650-donor mean. For the cohort, immune exposure information was limited to CMV serostatus. The earlier analysis of almost 600 of the donors excluded some 15 rarely observed V segments, including chromosome 9 orphons, because counts were too low. In both the original and validation cohorts, the classifier was reported to diagnose cytomegalovirus status with high specificity and sensitivity. A later analysis reported that several top co-occurrence clusters appeared linked to parvovirus B19, influenza, CMV and Epstein-Barr virus. A later analysis found that most CMV-associated TCR beta chains appeared HLA-restricted, with HLA associations seemingly driven largely by CMV exposure. In a later analysis, some 18,000 TCR beta sequences were associated with specific HLA alleles at a false discovery rate of 0.05. When HLA alleles, especially DR and DQ, strongly co-occurred, TCR associations were difficult to assign to individual alleles. In this cohort, only TCR beta chains were sequenced, and detectable features were limited by the absence of alpha or paired-chain data. According to the authors, the approach could potentially be generalized to other disease states and immunological phenotypes. An association between a missense DCLRE1C variant and V-gene and J-gene trimming of TCR beta chains was found in a later genetic analysis and replicated in an independent cohort. The 87-base-pair reads could not distinguish some IMGT-functional V segments, including TRBV6-2 and TRBV6-3, so those segments were excluded. A further reported finding was that TCR beta sequences accurately predicted the HLA-A and HLA-B alleles for most subjects in the first cohort. HLA typing was unavailable for some donors at each locus, so association tests used only the typed subset.

Including cysteine and phenylalanine, the CDR3 has 15 amino acids. CDR3 DNA is the only sequence kept; it has 45 bases, read in frame from the first base. CDR1 LNHDA and CDR2 SQIVND were looked up in the germline V gene (reference sequence). V loses 5 bases of germline sequence and J loses 0 bases, and the interval between the two ends is 11 bases. Material: PBMCs. The rearranged segments are TRBV19 and TRBJ2-1; the best D guess is TRBD2, with 5 bases matching. The clonotype comes from a man aged 55-75 years in good health and CMV-seronegative. The DNA sequence follows: TGTGCCAGTAGTGCGGGTGGCGGCTCCTACAATGAGCAGTTCTTC. The resulting protein is CASSAGGGSYNEQFF. The full variable domain, completed from the reference TRBV19 and TRBJ2-1 proteins outside the CDR3, reads DGGITQSPKYLFRKEGQNVTLSCEQNLNHDAMYWYRQDPGQGLRLIYYSQIVNDFQKGDIAEGYSVSREKKESFPLTVTSAQKNPTAFYLCASSAGGGSYNEQFFGPGTRLTVL.